The T cell receptor (beta chain) under discussion was sequenced for a study of cytomegalovirus exposure and HLA in healthy donors. Findings and caveats of the study: Overall, roughly 150 TCR beta chains were annotated as cytomegalovirus-associated.

Sequenced by immunoSEQ multiplex PCR; TCRdb stores in-frame clones only, minus some. The sample lists approximately 160,000 clones; approximately 91% were seen once. Germline V gene data show CDR1 as GTSNPN and CDR2 as SVGIG (reference sequence). CDR3 length: 13 amino acids. Trimming removed 4 bases from V and 7 bases from J, with 16 bases in between. Details on this clone: Its antigen is undetermined.

This chain joins TRBV30 and TRBJ1-2; D ambiguous. The TCR originated in a woman under 30 in good health and CMV-seropositive. The material sequenced was PBMCs. CDR3 amino acids: CAWTRREASGYTF. CDR3 nucleotide sequence: TGTGCCTGGACCCGCCGTGAGGCGAGTGGCTACACCTTC.